This T cell receptor beta chain was identified in a study of blood T cell repertoires in COVID-19 (TCRdb year 2020). About the study as a whole: Samples covering the acute and convalescent phases of COVID-19 were provided by collaborators in the United States, Italy and Spain. The repertoires were released in a freely available public database intended as a resource for research on the immune response to SARS-CoV-2. Subjects who had been exposed to COVID-19, were actively infected with it, or had recovered from it provided the deeply sampled blood TCRbeta repertoires that made up the dataset. Where HLA class I and class II types were available, the types were taken from metadata supplied by the sample provider, not from assay-based typing. The prospective study material was composed of cDNA or gDNA derived from T cells, B-cell-depleted T cells, or PBMCs. Nearly every sample came with metadata listing a de-identified subject ID, COVID-19 status, age in years and sex. Samples were obtained from the ongoing ImmuneRACE study (first 160 participants) and from 1,000 to 1,500 subjects provided by 6 global collaborators.

Participants in the prospective study were aged roughly 18 to 90 years, lived in some 24 United States geographic areas, and enrolled through a virtual design. In the prospective study, participants were assigned to cohorts based on the clinical history participants reported in a screening survey and a study questionnaire. Exposed participants were defined as having been in contact with someone with a PCR-confirmed or clinician-diagnosed COVID-19 case within 2 weeks of study entry. Mobile phlebotomists in the prospective study collected whole blood, serum and a nasopharyngeal or oropharyngeal swab from every participant. Over a roughly 2-month period, participants in the prospective study had the option of providing additional blood draws and questionnaires. Prospective study blood samples were shipped either frozen or at room temperature before DNA extraction. On this clone itself: The antigen it recognizes is unknown. Base qualities are not at hand, and no much larger clone is one base apart.

As encoded in the germline V gene (reference sequence), CDR1 is SEHNR while CDR2 is FQNEAQ. From cysteine to phenylalanine, the CDR3 is 15 amino acids long. The sequence is cut down to CDR3 DNA, 45 bases in frame from base 1. At the junction V is shortened by 5 bases and J by 1 base, with 12 bases in between. General study outcomes and caveats: How much clinical and demographic metadata was included differed by source and by participant, and the metadata was provided uncurated.

TCRbeta CDR3 regions were amplified from genomic DNA by means of the immunoSEQ Assay, a bias-controlled multiplex PCR. The authors' pipeline ran thus. The number of nucleated cells in each sample was estimated from the amplification of reference gene primers within the assay. To quantify the absolute abundance of each unique TCRbeta CDR3 rearrangement, sequence reads were collapsed and filtered. For each sample, productive Simpson clonality was calculated by taking the square root of Simpson's diversity index across productive rearrangements. The table comes from immuneACCESS by way of TCRdb, which keeps in-frame sequences with V and J called. Part of the clones is missing from these tables; in studies checked, under half for an unresolved V gene and the rest for unknown reasons. V and J calls and clone size are those listed in that table; D and trimming were worked out from the DNA. The sample table holds about 260,000 clones, of which about 87% were seen once. 0.87% of the sample lies in the top ten.

This chain joins TRBV7-9 to TRBJ1-3; there is no confident call for the D gene. The TCR sequence derives from a man aged 50-59 years who had been exposed to COVID-19. The sequencing input was PBMCs or T cells enriched from blood (not recorded which). The base sequence is TGTGCCAGCAGCGCCACATCGGGGTCTGGAAACACCATATATTTT. Its translation reads: CASSATSGSGNTIYF.